A selection of T cell receptor beta chains follows, all from one sample in a study of long-term antiretroviral therapy in people with HIV. Method: immunoSEQ multiplex PCR; TCRdb's copy keeps in-frame clones and lacks some. The table has roughly 24,000 clones, 85% seen once. This specimen consisted of unsorted PBMCs, obtained 1.6 years after starting antiretroviral therapy. Source of these receptors: a man aged 40-49 years with HIV. Each CDR3 is given with its conserved first and last residue. Fields, in order: D gene, V gene, CDR3 length, clone size, J gene, CDR3 protein, CDR3 DNA. A D gene is named only where the DNA matches it firmly. Clone sizes are given selectively: once, few, many, or a class where the clone is expanded.

D gene: NA; V gene: TRBV11-1; CDR3 length: 15; clone size: NA; J gene: TRBJ2-7; CDR3 protein: CASSLGVGGGHEQYF; CDR3 DNA: TGTGCCAGCAGCTTAGGAGTGGGAGGCGGCCACGAGCAGTACTTC
D gene: NA; V gene: TRBV10-3; CDR3 length: 15; clone size: NA; J gene: TRBJ1-1; CDR3 protein: CAISEYGGVNTEAFF; CDR3 DNA: TGTGCCATCAGTGAGTACGGGGGGGTGAACACTGAAGCTTTCTTT
D gene: TRBD1; V gene: TRBV7-8; CDR3 length: 18; clone size: NA; J gene: TRBJ2-2; CDR3 protein: CASSLEYFDRVDTGELFF; CDR3 DNA: TGTGCCAGCAGCTTAGAATACTTCGACAGGGTGGACACCGGGGAGCTGTTTTTT
D gene: NA; V gene: TRBV7-9; CDR3 length: 15; clone size: once; J gene: TRBJ2-4; CDR3 protein: CASSSRDTSENIQYF; CDR3 DNA: TGTGCCAGCAGCTCCCGGGACACGTCAGAAAACATTCAGTACTTC
D gene: NA; V gene: TRBV4-2; CDR3 length: 15; clone size: NA; J gene: TRBJ1-1; CDR3 protein: CASSQGDVGDTEAFF; CDR3 DNA: TGTGCCAGCAGCCAAGGGGACGTGGGGGACACTGAAGCTTTCTTT
D gene: TRBD1; V gene: TRBV7-8; CDR3 length: 14; clone size: NA; J gene: TRBJ1-1; CDR3 protein: CASSKGTVGAEAFF; CDR3 DNA: TGTGCCAGCAGTAAAGGGACAGTCGGCGCTGAAGCTTTCTTT
D gene: NA; V gene: TRBV7-9; CDR3 length: 14; clone size: NA; J gene: TRBJ2-7; CDR3 protein: CASSLVVSPGEQYF; CDR3 DNA: TGTGCCAGCAGCTTAGTGGTCAGCCCCGGCGAGCAGTACTTT
D gene: TRBD1; V gene: TRBV10-3; CDR3 length: 14; clone size: NA; J gene: TRBJ1-2; CDR3 protein: CAISTGGRNYGYTF; CDR3 DNA: TGTGCCATCAGTACAGGGGGAAGAAACTATGGCTACACCTTC
D gene: NA; V gene: TRBV5-1; CDR3 length: 11; clone size: NA; J gene: TRBJ2-7; CDR3 protein: CASSLGHEQYF; CDR3 DNA: TGCGCCAGCAGCTTGGGACACGAGCAGTACTTC
D gene: TRBD1; V gene: TRBV2; CDR3 length: 13; clone size: NA; J gene: TRBJ1-1; CDR3 protein: CASLTGARTEAFF; CDR3 DNA: TGTGCCAGCCTAACAGGGGCCCGTACTGAAGCTTTCTTT
D gene: NA; V gene: TRBV21-1; CDR3 length: 16; clone size: NA; J gene: TRBJ1-2; CDR3 protein: CASSKGGQSFYYGYTF; CDR3 DNA: TGTGCCAGCAGCAAAGGGGGACAGAGCTTCTACTATGGCTACACCTTC
D gene: NA; V gene: TRBV6-5; CDR3 length: 14; clone size: NA; J gene: TRBJ2-6; CDR3 protein: CASSYGFGANVLTF; CDR3 DNA: TGTGCCAGCAGTTACGGTTTTGGGGCCAACGTCCTGACTTTC
D gene: NA; V gene: TRBV7-9; CDR3 length: 14; clone size: NA; J gene: TRBJ2-6; CDR3 protein: CASLTVNGANVLTF; CDR3 DNA: TGTGCCAGTCTTACAGTGAATGGGGCCAACGTCCTGACTTTC
D gene: TRBD1; V gene: TRBV19; CDR3 length: 15; clone size: NA; J gene: TRBJ2-1; CDR3 protein: CASSEPGTGGNEQFF; CDR3 DNA: TGTGCCAGTAGTGAACCCGGGACAGGGGGCAATGAGCAGTTCTTC
D gene: NA; V gene: TRBV27; CDR3 length: 19; clone size: few; J gene: TRBJ1-6; CDR3 protein: CASNERVVIKGSYNSPLHF; CDR3 DNA: TGTGCCAGCAACGAGAGGGTGGTCATAAAGGGCTCCTATAATTCACCCCTCCACTTT
D gene: TRBD1; V gene: TRBV28; CDR3 length: 17; clone size: NA; J gene: TRBJ2-3; CDR3 protein: CASSLFQDRGRTDTQYF; CDR3 DNA: TGTGCCAGCAGTTTATTCCAGGACAGGGGGCGCACAGATACGCAGTATTTT
D gene: NA; V gene: TRBV23-1; CDR3 length: 15; clone size: NA; J gene: TRBJ2-3; CDR3 protein: CASSQSGGKGDTQYF; CDR3 DNA: TGCGCCAGCAGTCAATCAGGGGGGAAAGGAGATACGCAGTATTTT
D gene: NA; V gene: TRBV5-8; CDR3 length: 15; clone size: once; J gene: TRBJ1-2; CDR3 protein: CASSLVTSRVNGYTF; CDR3 DNA: TGTGCCAGCAGCTTGGTCACCTCTAGAGTAAACGGCTACACCTTC
D gene: NA; V gene: TRBV9; CDR3 length: 16; clone size: NA; J gene: TRBJ1-3; CDR3 protein: CASSVNPTGGGNTIYF; CDR3 DNA: TGTGCCAGCAGCGTCAACCCCACGGGGGGGGGAAACACCATATATTTT
D gene: TRBD1; V gene: TRBV5-3; CDR3 length: 15; clone size: once; J gene: TRBJ1-2; CDR3 protein: CARSYTGTGVFGYTF; CDR3 DNA: TGTGCCAGAAGCTACACCGGGACAGGGGTGTTTGGCTACACCTTC
D gene: NA; V gene: TRBV9; CDR3 length: 15; clone size: NA; J gene: TRBJ1-1; CDR3 protein: CASSPHLNLNTEAFF; CDR3 DNA: TGTGCCAGCAGCCCCCACCTCAACTTGAACACTGAAGCTTTCTTT
D gene: NA; V gene: TRBV7-9; CDR3 length: 15; clone size: once; J gene: TRBJ1-6; CDR3 protein: CASSLGSSYNSPLHF; CDR3 DNA: TGTGCCAGCAGCTTAGGAAGCTCCTATAATTCACCCCTCCACTTT
D gene: NA; V gene: TRBV5-1; CDR3 length: 15; clone size: NA; J gene: TRBJ2-5; CDR3 protein: CASSFSQVDQETQYF; CDR3 DNA: TGCGCCAGCAGCTTCTCGCAGGTAGACCAAGAGACCCAGTACTTC
D gene: NA; V gene: TRBV27; CDR3 length: 17; clone size: few; J gene: TRBJ1-6; CDR3 protein: CASSLSIPGPQNSPLHF; CDR3 DNA: TGTGCCAGCAGTTTATCTATCCCCGGACCGCAAAATTCACCCCTCCACTTT
D gene: NA; V gene: TRBV9; CDR3 length: 11; clone size: NA; J gene: TRBJ2-1; CDR3 protein: CASALYNEQFF; CDR3 DNA: TGTGCCAGCGCCCTATACAATGAGCAGTTCTTC
D gene: TRBD2; V gene: TRBV5-4; CDR3 length: 17; clone size: once; J gene: TRBJ2-1; CDR3 protein: CASSPLAGVLSNNEQFF; CDR3 DNA: TGTGCCAGCAGCCCCTTAGCGGGAGTACTATCAAACAATGAGCAGTTCTTC
D gene: NA; V gene: TRBV15; CDR3 length: 13; clone size: NA; J gene: TRBJ1-2; CDR3 protein: CATSSTGFYGYTF; CDR3 DNA: TGTGCCACCAGCTCGACCGGTTTCTATGGCTACACCTTC
D gene: NA; V gene: TRBV6-1; CDR3 length: 11; clone size: NA; J gene: TRBJ1-2; CDR3 protein: CAAGGPYGYTF; CDR3 DNA: TGTGCAGCCGGGGGCCCCTATGGCTACACCTTC
D gene: TRBD1; V gene: TRBV18; CDR3 length: 14; clone size: NA; J gene: TRBJ1-5; CDR3 protein: CASSTDRVKQPQHF; CDR3 DNA: TGTGCCAGCTCAACTGACAGGGTAAAACAGCCCCAGCATTTT
D gene: NA; V gene: TRBV27; CDR3 length: 15; clone size: NA; J gene: TRBJ1-6; CDR3 protein: CASSFWGDDNSPLHF; CDR3 DNA: TGTGCCAGCAGCTTCTGGGGGGACGATAATTCACCCCTCCACTTT
D gene: NA; V gene: TRBV10-3; CDR3 length: 14; clone size: NA; J gene: TRBJ2-2; CDR3 protein: CATRLQGNTGELFF; CDR3 DNA: TGTGCCACCCGTTTACAGGGAAACACCGGGGAGCTGTTTTTT
D gene: TRBD1; V gene: TRBV5-1; CDR3 length: 13; clone size: NA; J gene: TRBJ2-7; CDR3 protein: CASGPGQNYEQYF; CDR3 DNA: TGCGCCAGCGGGCCGGGACAGAACTACGAGCAGTACTTC
D gene: TRBD2; V gene: TRBV2; CDR3 length: 16; clone size: NA; J gene: TRBJ2-3; CDR3 protein: CASSEDLAGATDTQYF; CDR3 DNA: TGTGCCAGCAGTGAAGATCTAGCGGGAGCCACAGATACGCAGTATTTT
D gene: NA; V gene: TRBV7-8; CDR3 length: 16; clone size: NA; J gene: TRBJ1-5; CDR3 protein: CASSLGAVGSNQPQHF; CDR3 DNA: TGTGCCAGCAGCTTAGGGGCAGTCGGAAGCAATCAGCCCCAGCATTTT
D gene: NA; V gene: TRBV13; CDR3 length: 17; clone size: NA; J gene: TRBJ1-3; CDR3 protein: CASSFYGPGGQGNTIYF; CDR3 DNA: TGTGCCAGCAGCTTCTATGGCCCGGGGGGGCAAGGAAACACCATATATTTT
D gene: TRBD1; V gene: TRBV30; CDR3 length: 15; clone size: NA; J gene: TRBJ2-1; CDR3 protein: CASSRDRGPWGEQFF; CDR3 DNA: TGTGCCTCGAGCCGGGACAGGGGGCCTTGGGGTGAGCAGTTCTTC
D gene: TRBD1; V gene: TRBV28; CDR3 length: 15; clone size: NA; J gene: TRBJ1-2; CDR3 protein: CASRGQNRGRGGYTF; CDR3 DNA: TGTGCCAGCAGAGGGCAAAACAGGGGGCGCGGAGGCTACACCTTC
D gene: NA; V gene: TRBV2; CDR3 length: 17; clone size: NA; J gene: TRBJ1-1; CDR3 protein: CASSVGRERGLLTEAFF; CDR3 DNA: TGTGCCAGCAGTGTAGGCAGGGAGAGGGGTTTGCTCACTGAAGCTTTCTTT
D gene: NA; V gene: TRBV29-1; CDR3 length: 12; clone size: medium-sized; J gene: TRBJ1-2; CDR3 protein: CSVEKGNYGYTF; CDR3 DNA: TGCAGCGTTGAAAAGGGTAACTATGGCTACACCTTC
D gene: NA; V gene: TRBV18; CDR3 length: 13; clone size: NA; J gene: TRBJ1-1; CDR3 protein: CASSPILVPEAFF; CDR3 DNA: TGTGCCAGCTCACCGATCCTTGTCCCTGAAGCTTTCTTT
D gene: NA; V gene: TRBV23-1; CDR3 length: 16; clone size: NA; J gene: TRBJ2-7; CDR3 protein: CASSQCETDSSYEQYF; CDR3 DNA: TGCGCCAGCAGTCAATGTGAGACAGATAGCTCCTACGAGCAGTACTTC
D gene: NA; V gene: TRBV27; CDR3 length: 15; clone size: NA; J gene: TRBJ2-1; CDR3 protein: CASSQLARGGNEQFF; CDR3 DNA: TGTGCCAGCAGCCAACTAGCGAGAGGGGGCAATGAGCAGTTCTTC
D gene: NA; V gene: TRBV30; CDR3 length: 15; clone size: NA; J gene: TRBJ2-7; CDR3 protein: CAWSEGAGFSYEQYF; CDR3 DNA: TGTGCCTGGAGTGAGGGCGCAGGCTTCTCCTACGAGCAGTACTTC
D gene: TRBD1; V gene: TRBV27; CDR3 length: 15; clone size: NA; J gene: TRBJ1-2; CDR3 protein: CASSLGPGGKYGYTF; CDR3 DNA: TGTGCCAGCAGTTTAGGTCCAGGGGGAAAATATGGCTACACCTTC
D gene: NA; V gene: TRBV14; CDR3 length: 14; clone size: NA; J gene: TRBJ2-1; CDR3 protein: CASSQDYAWDEQFF; CDR3 DNA: TGTGCCAGCAGCCAAGATTACGCGTGGGATGAGCAGTTCTTC
D gene: NA; V gene: TRBV6-5; CDR3 length: 16; clone size: NA; J gene: TRBJ1-1; CDR3 protein: CASSYSRTGWKPEAFF; CDR3 DNA: TGTGCCAGCAGTTACTCGAGAACTGGCTGGAAGCCTGAAGCTTTCTTT
D gene: NA; V gene: TRBV15; CDR3 length: 12; clone size: NA; J gene: TRBJ2-7; CDR3 protein: CATSRALDEQYF; CDR3 DNA: TGTGCCACCAGCAGAGCTTTGGACGAGCAGTACTTC
D gene: NA; V gene: TRBV7-3; CDR3 length: 22; clone size: NA; J gene: TRBJ2-1; CDR3 protein: CASSDSTTGGWLAGGSYNEQFF; CDR3 DNA: TGTGCCAGCAGCGACTCCACGACAGGGGGCTGGCTAGCGGGGGGTTCCTACAATGAGCAGTTCTTC